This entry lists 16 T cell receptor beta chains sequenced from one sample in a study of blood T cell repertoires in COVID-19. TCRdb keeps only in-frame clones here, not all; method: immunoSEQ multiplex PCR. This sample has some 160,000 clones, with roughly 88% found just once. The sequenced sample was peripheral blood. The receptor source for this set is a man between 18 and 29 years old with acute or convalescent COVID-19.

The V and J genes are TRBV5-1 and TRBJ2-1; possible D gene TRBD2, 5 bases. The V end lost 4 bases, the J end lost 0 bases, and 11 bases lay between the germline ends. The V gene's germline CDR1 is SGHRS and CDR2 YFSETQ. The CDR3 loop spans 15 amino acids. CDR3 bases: TGCGCCAGCAGCCCCACTAGGAGCTCCTACAATGAGCAGTTCTTC. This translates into CASSPTRSSYNEQFF.

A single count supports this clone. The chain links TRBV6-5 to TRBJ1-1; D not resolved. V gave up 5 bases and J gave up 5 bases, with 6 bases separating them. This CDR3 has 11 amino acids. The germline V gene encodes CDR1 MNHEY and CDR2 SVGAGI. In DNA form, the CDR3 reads TGTGCCAGCAGTCGGGGTACTGAAGCTTTCTTT. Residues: CASSRGTEAFF.

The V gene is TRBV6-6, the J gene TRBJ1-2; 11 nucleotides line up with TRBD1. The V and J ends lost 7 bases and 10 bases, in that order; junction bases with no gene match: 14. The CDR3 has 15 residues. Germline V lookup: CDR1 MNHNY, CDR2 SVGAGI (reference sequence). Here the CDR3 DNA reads TGTGCCAGCATCCCCACTACCGGGACAGGGGGTGTCTACACCTTC. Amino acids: CASIPTTGTGGVYTF.

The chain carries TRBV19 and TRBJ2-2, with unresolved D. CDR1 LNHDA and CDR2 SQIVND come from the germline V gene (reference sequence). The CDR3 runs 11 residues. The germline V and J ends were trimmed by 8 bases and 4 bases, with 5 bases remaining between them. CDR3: CASQRTGELFF. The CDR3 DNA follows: TGTGCCAGTCAGCGCACCGGGGAGCTGTTTTTT.

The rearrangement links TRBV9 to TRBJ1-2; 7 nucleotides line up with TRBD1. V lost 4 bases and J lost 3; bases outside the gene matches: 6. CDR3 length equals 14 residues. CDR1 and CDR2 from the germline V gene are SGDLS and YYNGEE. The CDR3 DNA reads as TGTGCCAGCAGCCGACCCGGGACAGACTATGGCTACACCTTC. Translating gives CASSRPGTDYGYTF.

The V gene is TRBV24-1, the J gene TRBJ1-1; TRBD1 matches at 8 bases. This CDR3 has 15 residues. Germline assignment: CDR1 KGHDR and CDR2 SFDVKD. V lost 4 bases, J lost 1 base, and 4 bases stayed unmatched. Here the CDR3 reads CATSDPGTGNTEAFF. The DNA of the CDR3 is TGTGCCACCAGTGACCCCGGGACAGGGAACACTGAAGCTTTCTTT.

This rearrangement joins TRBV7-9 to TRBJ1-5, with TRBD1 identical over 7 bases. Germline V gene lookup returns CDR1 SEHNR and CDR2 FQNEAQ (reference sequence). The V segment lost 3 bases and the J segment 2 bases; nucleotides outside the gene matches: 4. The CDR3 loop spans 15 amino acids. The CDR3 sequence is CASSLTGTGNQPQHF. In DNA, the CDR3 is TGTGCCAGCAGCTTGACAGGGACGGGCAATCAGCCCCAGCATTTT.

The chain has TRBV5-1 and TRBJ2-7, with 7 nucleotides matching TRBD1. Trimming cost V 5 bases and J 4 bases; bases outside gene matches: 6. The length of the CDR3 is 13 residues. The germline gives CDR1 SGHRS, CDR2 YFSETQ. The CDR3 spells CASSSGTEYEQYF. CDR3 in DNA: TGCGCCAGCAGTTCCGGGACAGAGTACGAGCAGTACTTC.

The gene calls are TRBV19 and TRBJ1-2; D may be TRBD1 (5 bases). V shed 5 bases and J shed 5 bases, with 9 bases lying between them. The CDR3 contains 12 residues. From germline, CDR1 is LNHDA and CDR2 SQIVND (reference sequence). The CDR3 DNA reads TGTGCCAGTAGTGCAGGGAGGTATGGCTACACCTTC. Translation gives CASSAGRYGYTF.

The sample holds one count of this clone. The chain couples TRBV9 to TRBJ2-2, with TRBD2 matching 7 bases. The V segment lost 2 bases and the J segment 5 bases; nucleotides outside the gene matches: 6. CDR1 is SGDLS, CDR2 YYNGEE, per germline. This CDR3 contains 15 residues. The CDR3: CASSVSGTWTGELFF. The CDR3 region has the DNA TGTGCCAGCAGCGTGAGCGGGACGTGGACCGGGGAGCTGTTTTTT.

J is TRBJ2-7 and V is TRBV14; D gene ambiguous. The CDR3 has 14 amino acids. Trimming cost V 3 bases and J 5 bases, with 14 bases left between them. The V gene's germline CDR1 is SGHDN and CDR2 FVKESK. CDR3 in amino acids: CASSHVSPPDEQYF. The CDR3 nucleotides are TGTGCCAGCAGCCACGTATCACCCCCGGACGAGCAGTACTTC.

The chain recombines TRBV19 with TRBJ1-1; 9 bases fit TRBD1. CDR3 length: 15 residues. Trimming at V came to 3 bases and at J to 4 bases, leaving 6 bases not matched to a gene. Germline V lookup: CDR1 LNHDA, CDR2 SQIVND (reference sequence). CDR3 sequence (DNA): TGTGCCAGTAGTATCGGTTGGACAGGGGTCACTGAAGCTTTCTTT. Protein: CASSIGWTGVTEAFF. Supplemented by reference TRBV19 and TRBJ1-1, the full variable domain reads DGGITQSPKYLFRKEGQNVTLSCEQNLNHDAMYWYRQDPGQGLRLIYYSQIVNDFQKGDIAEGYSVSREKKESFPLTVTSAQKNPTAFYLCASSIGWTGVTEAFFGQGTRLTVV.

CDR3: CAWSGLKGSGTDTQYF. The CDR3 coding sequence is TGTGCCTGGAGTGGCCTTAAGGGGTCTGGCACAGATACGCAGTATTTT. The J gene is TRBJ2-3, the V gene TRBV30; D possibly corresponds to TRBD1 (5 bases). Looked up from germline, CDR1 is GTSNPN and CDR2 is SVGIG (reference sequence). This CDR3 contains 16 residues. Trimming shortened V by 1 base and J by 1 base, and 15 bases separated the two germline ends.

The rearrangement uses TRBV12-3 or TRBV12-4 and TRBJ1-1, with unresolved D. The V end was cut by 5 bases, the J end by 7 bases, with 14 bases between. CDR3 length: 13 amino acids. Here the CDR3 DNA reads TGTGCCAGCAGTCTACAGCTTGCTGGTGAAGCTTTCTTT. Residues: CASSLQLAGEAFF.

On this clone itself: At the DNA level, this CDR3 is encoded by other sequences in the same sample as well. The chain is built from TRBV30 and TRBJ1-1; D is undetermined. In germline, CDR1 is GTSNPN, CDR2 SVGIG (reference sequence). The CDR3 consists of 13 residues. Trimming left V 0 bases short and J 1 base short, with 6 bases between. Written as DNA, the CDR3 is TGTGCCTGGAGTGTCGGTGGGAACACTGAAGCTTTCTTT. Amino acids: CAWSVGGNTEAFF.

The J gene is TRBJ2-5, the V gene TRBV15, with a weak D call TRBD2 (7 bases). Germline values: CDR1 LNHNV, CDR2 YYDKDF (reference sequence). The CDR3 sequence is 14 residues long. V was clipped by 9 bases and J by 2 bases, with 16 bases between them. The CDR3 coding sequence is TGTGCCACGCGGGGGCTGGGAAATCAAGAGACCCAGTACTTC. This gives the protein CATRGLGNQETQYF.